Each of the 6 T cell receptor beta chains below was sequenced from the same sample in a study of response to subunit inactivated influenza vaccine. MiXCR, run by TCRdb on the RT-PCR reads, gives a single entry per CDR3 protein. The table lists hundreds of thousands of distinct CDR3 sequences, over 9.5% of them singletons, with roughly 12% in the top ten. The sequencing here drew on PBMCs from blood, taken roughly 48 days after vaccination. The origin of the receptors is a man aged 50-60 years who received an inactivated influenza vaccine.

This clonotype was seen more than once but under ten times. The chain combines TRBV25-1 with TRBJ2-2; perhaps TRBD2 as D (7 bases). Trimming shortened V by 3 bases and J by 4 bases, and 15 bases separated the two germline ends. The CDR3 is 16 residues long. CDR1 and CDR2 from the germline V gene are MGHDK and SYGVNS. Here the CDR3 DNA reads TGTGCCAGCAGTGACCTACAGGGCGGGGGCACCGGGGAGCTGTTTTTT. Protein: CASSDLQGGGTGELFF.

This clonotype was observed a handful of times. The chain combines TRBV21-1 with TRBJ2-1; TRBD2 is the table's D call, not checked against the DNA. TRBV21-1 is a pseudogene locus. The CDR3 has 15 residues. DNA for the CDR3: TGTGCCAGCAGCGACAGACTAGCGGCAAACAATGAGCAGTTCTTC. Translating gives CASSDRLAANNEQFF.

This clonotype has ten or more counts. The CDR3 spells CASSLLYGYTF. CDR3 nucleotides: TGTGCCAGCAGTCTCCTCTATGGCTACACCTTC. The chain recombines TRBV28 with TRBJ1-2; no reliable D call. Germline loops: CDR1 MDHEN, CDR2 SYDVKM. The V and J ends lost 5 bases and 4 bases respectively, with 5 bases between them. This CDR3 is built from 11 residues.

This clonotype was counted only a few times. The chain employs TRBV5-1 and TRBJ1-1; D is undetermined. The germline gives CDR1 SGHRS, CDR2 YFSETQ. The CDR3 has 13 amino acids. V shed 6 bases and J shed 1 base, with 10 bases lying between them. The CDR3 is CASTRSENTEAFF. CDR3 bases: TGCGCCAGCACCCGAAGTGAGAACACTGAAGCTTTCTTT. Full variable domain (rest looked up from reference TRBV5-1 and TRBJ1-1): KAGVTQTPRYLIKTRGQQVTLSCSPISGHRSVSWYQQTPGQGLQFLFEYFSETQRNKGNFPGRFSGRQFSNSRSEMNVSTLELGDSALYLCASTRSENTEAFFGQGTRLTVV.

The CDR3 region has the DNA TGTGCCAGCAGTCCCCACGCGAACGGGATCTCCTACGAGCAGTACTTC. Protein: CASSPHANGISYEQYF. V usage is TRBV27 and J usage is TRBJ2-7, with D perhaps TRBD2 (5 bases). The CDR3 has 16 amino acids. Germline V CDR1 and CDR2: MNHEY, SMNVEV (reference sequence). V lost 5 bases and J lost 0, with 17 bases in between.

Details on this clonotype: An end of the junction differs from the germline gene, which may be a read error. This sequence joins TRBV5-1 and TRBJ2-1; weak D call: TRBD1 (6 bases). The CDR3 is 14 amino acids. CDR1 and CDR2 from the germline V gene are SGHRS and YFSETQ. The CDR3 coding sequence is TGCGCCACCAGCCCACGGGACACCGACAATGAGCAGTTCTTC. Protein: CATSPRDTDNEQFF.